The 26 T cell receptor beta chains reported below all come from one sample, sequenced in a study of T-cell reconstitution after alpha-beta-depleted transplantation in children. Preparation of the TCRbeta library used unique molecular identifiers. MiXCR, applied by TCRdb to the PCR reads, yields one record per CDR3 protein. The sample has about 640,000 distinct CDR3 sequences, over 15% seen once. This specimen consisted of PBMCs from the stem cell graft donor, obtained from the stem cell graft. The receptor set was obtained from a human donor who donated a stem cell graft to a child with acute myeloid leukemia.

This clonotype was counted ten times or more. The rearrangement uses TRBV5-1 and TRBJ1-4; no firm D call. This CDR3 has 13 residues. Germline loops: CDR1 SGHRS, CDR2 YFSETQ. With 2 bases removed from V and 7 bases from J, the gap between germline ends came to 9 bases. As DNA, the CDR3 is TGCGCCAGCAGCTTCGGGCAGCCTGAAAAACTGTTTTTT. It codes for CASSFGQPEKLFF.

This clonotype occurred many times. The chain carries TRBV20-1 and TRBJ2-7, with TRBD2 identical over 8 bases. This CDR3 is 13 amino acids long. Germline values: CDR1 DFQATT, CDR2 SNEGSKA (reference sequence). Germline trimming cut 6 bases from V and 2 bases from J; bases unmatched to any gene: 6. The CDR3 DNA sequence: TGCAGTGCGCCGGGACTAGGGCCCTACGAGCAGTACGTC. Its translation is CSAPGLGPYEQYV.

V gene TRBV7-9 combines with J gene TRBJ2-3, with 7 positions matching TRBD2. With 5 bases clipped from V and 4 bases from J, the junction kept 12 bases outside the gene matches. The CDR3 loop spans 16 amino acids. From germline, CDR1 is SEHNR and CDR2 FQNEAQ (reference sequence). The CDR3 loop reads CASSLETSWVADTQYF. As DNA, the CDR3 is TGTGCCAGCAGCCTCGAGACTAGCTGGGTCGCAGATACGCAGTATTTT.

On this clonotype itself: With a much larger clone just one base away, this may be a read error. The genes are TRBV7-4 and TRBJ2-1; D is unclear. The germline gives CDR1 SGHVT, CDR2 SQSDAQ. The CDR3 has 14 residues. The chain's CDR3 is CASRLVPEYNEQFF. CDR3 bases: TGTGCCAGCCGCTTAGTCCCGGAGTACAATGAGCAGTTCTTC.

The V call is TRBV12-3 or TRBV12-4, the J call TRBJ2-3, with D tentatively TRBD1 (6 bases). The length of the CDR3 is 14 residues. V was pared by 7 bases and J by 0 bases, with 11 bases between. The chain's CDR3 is CASTQGHSTDTQYF. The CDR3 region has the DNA TGTGCCAGCACTCAGGGGCACAGCACAGATACGCAGTATTTT.

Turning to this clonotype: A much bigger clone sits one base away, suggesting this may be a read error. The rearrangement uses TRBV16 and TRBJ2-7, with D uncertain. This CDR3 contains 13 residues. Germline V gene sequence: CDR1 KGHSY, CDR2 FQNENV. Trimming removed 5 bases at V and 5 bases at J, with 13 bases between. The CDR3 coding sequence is TGTGCCAGCAGCTCGCACACGGTAGACGAGCAGTACTTC. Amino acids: CASSSHTVDEQYF.

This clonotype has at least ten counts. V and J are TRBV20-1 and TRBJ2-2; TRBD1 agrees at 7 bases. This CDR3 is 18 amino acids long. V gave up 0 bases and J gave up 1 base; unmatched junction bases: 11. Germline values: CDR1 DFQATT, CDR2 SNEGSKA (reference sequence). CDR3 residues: CSARDPGQRNVNTGELFF. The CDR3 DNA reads TGCAGTGCTAGAGATCCGGGACAGCGGAATGTGAACACCGGGGAGCTGTTTTTT.

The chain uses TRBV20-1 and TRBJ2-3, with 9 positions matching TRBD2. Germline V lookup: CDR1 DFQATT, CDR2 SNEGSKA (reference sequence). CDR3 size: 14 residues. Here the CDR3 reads CSGALAGPTDTQYF. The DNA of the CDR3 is TGCAGCGGGGCGCTAGCGGGGCCCACAGATACGCAGTATTTT.

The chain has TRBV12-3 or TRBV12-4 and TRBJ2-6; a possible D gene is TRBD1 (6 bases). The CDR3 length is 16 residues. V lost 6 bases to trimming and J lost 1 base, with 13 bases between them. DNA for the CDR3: TGTGCCAGCAGGCCGGACAGCGATTCTGGGGCCAACGTCCTGACTTTC. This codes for CASRPDSDSGANVLTF.

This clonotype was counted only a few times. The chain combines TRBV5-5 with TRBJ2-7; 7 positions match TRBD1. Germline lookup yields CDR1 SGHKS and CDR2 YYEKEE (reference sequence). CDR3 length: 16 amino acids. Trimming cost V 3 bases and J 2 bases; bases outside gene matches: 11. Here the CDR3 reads CASSSPVGTEAYEQYV. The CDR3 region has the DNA TGTGCCAGCAGCTCCCCTGTAGGGACAGAGGCCTACGAGCAGTACGTC.

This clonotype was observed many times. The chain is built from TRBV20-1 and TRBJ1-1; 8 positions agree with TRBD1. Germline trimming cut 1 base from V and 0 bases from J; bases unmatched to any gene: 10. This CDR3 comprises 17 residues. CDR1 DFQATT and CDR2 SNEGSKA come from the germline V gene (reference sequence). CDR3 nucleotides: TGCAGTGCTAGAGGGAGGCAGGGGGCGAGGATGAACACTGAAGCTTTCTTT. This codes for CSARGRQGARMNTEAFF.

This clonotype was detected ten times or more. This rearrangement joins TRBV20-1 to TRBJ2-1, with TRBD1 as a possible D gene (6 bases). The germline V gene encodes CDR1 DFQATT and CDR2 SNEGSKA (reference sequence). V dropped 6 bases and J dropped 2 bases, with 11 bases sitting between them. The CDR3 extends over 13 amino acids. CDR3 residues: CSALRGAYNEQFF. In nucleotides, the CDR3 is TGCAGTGCCCTCAGGGGCGCCTACAATGAGCAGTTCTTC.

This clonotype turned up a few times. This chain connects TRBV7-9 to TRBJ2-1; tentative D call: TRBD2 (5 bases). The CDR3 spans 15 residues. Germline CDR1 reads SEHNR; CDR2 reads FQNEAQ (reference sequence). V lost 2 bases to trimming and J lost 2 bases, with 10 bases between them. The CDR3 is CASSLTRATYNEQFF. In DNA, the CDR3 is TGTGCCAGCAGCTTAACGCGGGCAACCTACAATGAGCAGTTCTTC. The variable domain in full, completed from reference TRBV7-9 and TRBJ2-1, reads DTGVSQNPRHKITKRGQNVTFRCDPISEHNRLYWYRQTLGQGPEFLTYFQNEAQLEKSRLLSDRFSAERPKGSFSTLEIQRTEQGDSAMYLCASSLTRATYNEQFFGPGTRLTVL.

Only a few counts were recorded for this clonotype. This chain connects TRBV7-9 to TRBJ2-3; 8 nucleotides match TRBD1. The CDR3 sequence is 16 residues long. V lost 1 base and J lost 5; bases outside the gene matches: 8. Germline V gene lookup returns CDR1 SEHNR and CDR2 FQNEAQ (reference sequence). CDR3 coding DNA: TGTGCCAGCAGCTTAGAGGACAGGGTCCTACGAGATACGCAGTATTTT. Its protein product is CASSLEDRVLRDTQYF.

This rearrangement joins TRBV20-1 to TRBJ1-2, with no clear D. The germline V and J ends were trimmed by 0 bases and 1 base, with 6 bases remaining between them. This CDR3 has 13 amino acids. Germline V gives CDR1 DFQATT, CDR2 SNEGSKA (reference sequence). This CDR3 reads CSARDGLNYGYTF. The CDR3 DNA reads TGCAGTGCTAGAGATGGCCTTAACTATGGCTACACCTTC.

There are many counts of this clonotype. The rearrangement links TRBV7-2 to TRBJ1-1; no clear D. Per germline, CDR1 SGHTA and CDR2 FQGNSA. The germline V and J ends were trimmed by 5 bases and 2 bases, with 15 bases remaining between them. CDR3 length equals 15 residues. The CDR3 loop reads CASSNPPGPNTEAFF. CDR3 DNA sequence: TGTGCCAGCAGCAACCCCCCGGGTCCAAACACTGAAGCTTTCTTT. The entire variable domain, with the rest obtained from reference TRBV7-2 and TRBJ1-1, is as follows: GAGVSQSPSNKVTEKGKDVELRCDPISGHTALYWYRQSLGQGLEFLIYFQGNSAPDKSGLPSDRFSAERTGGSVSTLTIQRTQQEDSAVYLCASSNPPGPNTEAFFGQGTRLTVV.

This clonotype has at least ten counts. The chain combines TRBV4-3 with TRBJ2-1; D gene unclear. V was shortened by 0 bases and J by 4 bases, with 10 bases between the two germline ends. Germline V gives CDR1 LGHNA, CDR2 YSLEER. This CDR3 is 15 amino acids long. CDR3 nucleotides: TGCGCCAGCAGCCAAGATAAAACAGAGTACAATGAGCAGTTCTTC. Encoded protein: CASSQDKTEYNEQFF.

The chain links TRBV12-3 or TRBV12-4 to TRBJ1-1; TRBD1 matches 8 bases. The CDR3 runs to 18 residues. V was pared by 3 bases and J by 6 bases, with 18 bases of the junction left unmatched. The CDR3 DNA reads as TGTGCCAGCAGTTTCCGGGGACAGGCCCGGCGGGAAAGGGCTGAAGCTTTCTTT. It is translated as CASSFRGQARRERAEAFF.

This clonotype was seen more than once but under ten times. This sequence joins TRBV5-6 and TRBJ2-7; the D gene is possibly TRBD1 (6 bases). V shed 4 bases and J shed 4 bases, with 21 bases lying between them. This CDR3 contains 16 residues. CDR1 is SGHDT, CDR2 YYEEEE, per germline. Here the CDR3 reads CASSPDRGRGGYEQYF. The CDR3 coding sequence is TGTGCCAGCAGCCCGGACAGAGGGAGAGGAGGTTACGAGCAGTACTTC.

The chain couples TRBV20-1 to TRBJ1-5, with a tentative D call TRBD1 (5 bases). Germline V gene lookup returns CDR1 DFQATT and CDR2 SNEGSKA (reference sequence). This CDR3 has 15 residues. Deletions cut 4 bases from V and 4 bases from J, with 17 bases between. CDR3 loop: CSANSFREGNQPQHF. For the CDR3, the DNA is TGCAGTGCTAATTCGTTCAGGGAAGGGAATCAGCCCCAGCATTTT.

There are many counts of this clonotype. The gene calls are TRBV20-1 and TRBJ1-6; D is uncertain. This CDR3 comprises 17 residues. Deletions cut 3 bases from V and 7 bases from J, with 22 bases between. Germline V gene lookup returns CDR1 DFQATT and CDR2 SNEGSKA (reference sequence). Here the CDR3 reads CSASLLRSGSMNSPLHF. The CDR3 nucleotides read TGCAGTGCTAGTTTATTGAGGAGTGGGTCTATGAATTCACCCCTCCACTTT.

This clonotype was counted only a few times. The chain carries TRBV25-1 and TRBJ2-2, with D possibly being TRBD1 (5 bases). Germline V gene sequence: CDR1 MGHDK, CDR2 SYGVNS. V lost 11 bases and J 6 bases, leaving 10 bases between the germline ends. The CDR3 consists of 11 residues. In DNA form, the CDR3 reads TGTGCCGCCAGGGATTCCGGGGAGCTGTTTTTT. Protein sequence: CAARDSGELFF.

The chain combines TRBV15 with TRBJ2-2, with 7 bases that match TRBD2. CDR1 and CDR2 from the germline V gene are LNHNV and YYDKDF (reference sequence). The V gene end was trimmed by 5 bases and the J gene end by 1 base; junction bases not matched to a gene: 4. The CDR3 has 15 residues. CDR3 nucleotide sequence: TGTGCCACCAGCTGGGGAGGGGTGAACACCGGGGAGCTGTTTTTT. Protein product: CATSWGGVNTGELFF.

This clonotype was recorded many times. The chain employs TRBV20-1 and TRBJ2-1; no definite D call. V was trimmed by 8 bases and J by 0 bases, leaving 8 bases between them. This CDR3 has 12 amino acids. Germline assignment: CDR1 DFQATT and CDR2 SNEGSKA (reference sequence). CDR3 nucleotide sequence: TGCAGTTCGGTGAGCTCCTACAATGAGCAGTTCTTC. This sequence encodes CSSVSSYNEQFF.

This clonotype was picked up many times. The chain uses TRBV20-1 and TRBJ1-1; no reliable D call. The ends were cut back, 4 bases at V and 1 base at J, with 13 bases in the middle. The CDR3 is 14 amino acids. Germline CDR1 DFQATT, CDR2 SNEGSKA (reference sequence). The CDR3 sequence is CSATGTRPNTEAFF. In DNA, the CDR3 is TGCAGTGCTACAGGAACACGTCCGAACACTGAAGCTTTCTTT.

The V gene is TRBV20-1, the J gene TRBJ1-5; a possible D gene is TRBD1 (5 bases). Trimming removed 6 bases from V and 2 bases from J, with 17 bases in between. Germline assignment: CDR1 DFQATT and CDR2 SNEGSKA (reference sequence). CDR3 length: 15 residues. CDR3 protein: CSANQGWGRNQPQHF. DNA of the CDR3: TGCAGTGCCAACCAGGGTTGGGGCCGCAATCAGCCCCAGCATTTT.